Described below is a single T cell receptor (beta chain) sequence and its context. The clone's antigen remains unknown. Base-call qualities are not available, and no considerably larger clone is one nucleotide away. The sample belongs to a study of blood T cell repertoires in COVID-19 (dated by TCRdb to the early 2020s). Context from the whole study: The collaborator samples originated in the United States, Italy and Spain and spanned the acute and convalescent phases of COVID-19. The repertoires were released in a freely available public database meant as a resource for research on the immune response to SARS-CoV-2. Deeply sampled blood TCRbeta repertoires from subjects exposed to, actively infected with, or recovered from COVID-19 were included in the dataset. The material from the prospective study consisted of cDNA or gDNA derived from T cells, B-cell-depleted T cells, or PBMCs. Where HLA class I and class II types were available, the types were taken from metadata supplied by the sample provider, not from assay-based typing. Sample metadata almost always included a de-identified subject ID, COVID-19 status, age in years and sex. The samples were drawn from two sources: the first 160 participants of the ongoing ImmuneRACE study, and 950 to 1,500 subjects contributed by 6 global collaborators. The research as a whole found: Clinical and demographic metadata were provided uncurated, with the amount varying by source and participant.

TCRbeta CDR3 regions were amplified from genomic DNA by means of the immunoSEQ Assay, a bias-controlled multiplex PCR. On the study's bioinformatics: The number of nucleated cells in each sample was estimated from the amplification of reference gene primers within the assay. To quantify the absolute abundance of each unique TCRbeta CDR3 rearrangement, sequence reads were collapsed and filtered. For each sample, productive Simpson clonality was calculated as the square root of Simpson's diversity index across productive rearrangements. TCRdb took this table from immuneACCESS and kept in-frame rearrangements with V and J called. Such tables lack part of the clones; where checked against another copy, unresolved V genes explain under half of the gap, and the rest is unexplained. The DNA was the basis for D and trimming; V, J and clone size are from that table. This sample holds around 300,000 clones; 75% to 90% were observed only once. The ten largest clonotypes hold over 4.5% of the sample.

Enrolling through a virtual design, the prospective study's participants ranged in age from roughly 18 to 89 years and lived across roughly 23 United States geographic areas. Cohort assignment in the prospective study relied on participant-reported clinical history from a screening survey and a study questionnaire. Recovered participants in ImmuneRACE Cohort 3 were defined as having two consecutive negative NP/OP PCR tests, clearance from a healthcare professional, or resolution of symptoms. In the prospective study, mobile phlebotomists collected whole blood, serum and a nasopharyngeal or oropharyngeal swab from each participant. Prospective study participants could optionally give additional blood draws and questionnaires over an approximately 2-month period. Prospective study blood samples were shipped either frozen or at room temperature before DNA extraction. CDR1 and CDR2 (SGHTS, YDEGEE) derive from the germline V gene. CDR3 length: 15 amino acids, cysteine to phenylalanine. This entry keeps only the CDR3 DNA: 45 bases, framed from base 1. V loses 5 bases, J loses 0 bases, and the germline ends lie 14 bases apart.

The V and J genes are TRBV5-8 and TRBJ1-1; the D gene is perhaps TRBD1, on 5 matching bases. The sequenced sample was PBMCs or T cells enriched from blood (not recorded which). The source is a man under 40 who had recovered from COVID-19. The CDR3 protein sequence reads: CASRRNRDLNTEAFF. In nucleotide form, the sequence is TGTGCCAGCAGAAGGAACCGGGACTTGAACACTGAAGCTTTCTTT.